This T cell receptor beta chain was recorded in a study of beta chain features in type 1 diabetes. Study-wide context: Across the samples, roughly 98,000,000 sorted cells were examined in total.

J lost 2 bases, V lost 4 bases, and 8 bases had no gene match. From germline, CDR1 is MDHEN and CDR2 SYDVKM. The CDR3 has 15 residues. Study-wide findings and caveats: Patients' naive, central memory and Treg TCRB repertoires seemed closer to one another than those of healthy donors.

Sorted populations all exceeded 98% purity. Of the isolated RNA, all was reverse transcribed, and so the sequenced material was expressed TCRB transcripts. Naive, central memory and regulatory T cell samples came to a mean of roughly 4 million reads. This table comes from immunoSEQ multiplex PCR, and its TCRdb copy is limited to in-frame clones, with some not included. Seen here are a few hundred thousand clones, 25% to 35% observed once, and the top ten hold around 0.065%. This clone was recorded a few times. What it binds is unknown. This sequence joins TRBV28 and TRBJ2-7, with TRBD1 matching 7 bases. Material for sequencing was naive CD4+ T cells from blood. This receptor was obtained from a man younger than 30 in good health. DNA of the CDR3: TGTGCCAGCAGTTCAGCCGGGACAGCCACCTACGAGCAGTACTTC. It specifies CASSSAGTATYEQYF.